A single sample is the source of the 17 T cell receptor beta chains below, sequenced in a study of control samples from healthy donors and cancer patients. Libraries were prepared by immunoSEQ multiplex PCR; TCRdb keeps only in-frame clonotypes and omits some of them. The repertoire holds 150,000 to 200,000 clones, around 93% seen once, with over 1.1% in the top ten. Sequencing used blood. These receptor sequences come from a man aged 18 to 30 in good health.

The chain has TRBV27 and TRBJ1-6; 7 bases are a match to TRBD1. The V segment lost 6 bases and the J segment 10 bases; nucleotides outside the gene matches: 9. This CDR3 has 14 amino acids. CDR1 and CDR2 (germline): MNHEY, SMNVEV (reference sequence). The CDR3 sequence is CASSLTGIRSPLHF. The CDR3 nucleotides are TGTGCCAGCAGCCTGACAGGGATCCGATCACCCCTCCACTTT.

This rearrangement joins TRBV29-1 to TRBJ1-4; D unresolved. Trimming removed 3 bases at V and 8 bases at J, with 7 bases between. This CDR3 spans 11 amino acids. Germline lookup yields CDR1 SQVTM and CDR2 ANQGSEA. The CDR3, as DNA: TGCAGCGTTGACTCGGGGGAAAAACTGTTTTTT. Its translation: CSVDSGEKLFF.

The CDR3 loop is CASSLTGGSYEQYF. CDR3 nucleotides: TGTGCCAGCAGTTTGACAGGGGGTTCCTACGAGCAGTACTTC. The V and J genes are TRBV28 and TRBJ2-7, with 9 nucleotides matching TRBD1. The CDR3 covers 14 residues. The germline CDR1 and CDR2 sequences are MDHEN and SYDVKM. V shed 3 bases and J 1 base; nucleotides not matched to a gene: 1.

J is TRBJ1-1 and V is TRBV6-1; D gene uncertain. CDR3 length: 12 amino acids. V was cut by 1 base and J by 13 bases, with 13 bases left in between. Germline V gene sequence: CDR1 MNHNS, CDR2 SASEGT. In DNA, the CDR3 is TGTGCCAGCAGTGAAGTCCAGCCGTCGTTTTTCTTT. This gives the protein CASSEVQPSFFF.

The chain links TRBV5-1 to TRBJ1-1, with D unresolved. The length of the CDR3 is 14 residues. Per germline, CDR1 SGHRS and CDR2 YFSETQ. V was pared by 3 bases and J by 6 bases, with 15 bases between. CDR3 in amino acids: CASSSGLYPAEAFF. The CDR3 nucleotides are TGCGCCAGCAGCTCTGGACTCTATCCCGCTGAAGCTTTCTTT. The full variable domain, completed using reference TRBV5-1 and TRBJ1-1, is KAGVTQTPRYLIKTRGQQVTLSCSPISGHRSVSWYQQTPGQGLQFLFEYFSETQRNKGNFPGRFSGRQFSNSRSEMNVSTLELGDSALYLCASSSGLYPAEAFFGQGTRLTVV.

The chain recombines TRBV28 with TRBJ1-5; no reliable D call. The length of the CDR3 is 14 residues. Trimming pared 8 bases from V and 4 bases from J, leaving 15 bases between. The germline V gene has CDR1 MDHEN and CDR2 SYDVKM. CDR3 sequence: CASGRLNQNQPQHF. As DNA, the CDR3 is TGTGCCAGCGGACGACTTAATCAAAATCAGCCCCAGCATTTT.

The V gene is TRBV12-3 or TRBV12-4, the J gene TRBJ2-7; D might be TRBD1 (5 bases). The V end lost 3 bases, the J end lost 0 bases, and 6 bases lay between the germline ends. The CDR3 runs to 13 residues. The CDR3 is CASSFGASYEQYF. The CDR3 DNA follows: TGTGCCAGCAGTTTTGGGGCCTCCTACGAGCAGTACTTC.

This rearrangement joins TRBV5-6 to TRBJ1-5; 9 bases map to TRBD1. V lost 3 bases and J lost 6; bases outside the gene matches: 4. Germline assignment: CDR1 SGHDT and CDR2 YYEEEE. The CDR3 contains 14 residues. The CDR3 is CASSSRDRAQPQHF. CDR3 coding DNA: TGTGCCAGCAGCTCCCGGGACAGGGCTCAGCCCCAGCATTTT. Full variable domain (rest looked up from reference TRBV5-6 and TRBJ1-5): DAGVTQSPTHLIKTRGQQVTLRCSPKSGHDTVSWYQQALGQGPQFIFQYYEEEERQRGNFPDRFSGHQFPNYSSELNVNALLLGDSALYLCASSSRDRAQPQHFGDGTRLSIL.

The chain combines TRBV19 with TRBJ1-4; possible D gene TRBD1, 5 bases. Looked up from germline, CDR1 is LNHDA and CDR2 is SQIVND (reference sequence). Trimming pared 5 bases from V and 6 bases from J, leaving 13 bases between. The CDR3 consists of 14 residues. The CDR3 loop is CASSPGGIDEKLFF. In DNA, the CDR3 is TGTGCCAGTAGTCCGGGGGGTATTGATGAAAAACTGTTTTTT.

V is TRBV5-5 and J is TRBJ2-5; no definite D call. V lost 4 bases to trimming and J lost 7 bases, with 8 bases between them. This CDR3 spans 11 amino acids. Germline loops: CDR1 SGHKS, CDR2 YYEKEE (reference sequence). The CDR3 DNA reads TGTGCCAGCAGCAAACTTGGGACCCAGTACTTC. Protein sequence: CASSKLGTQYF.

This chain joins TRBV9 and TRBJ2-1; TRBD1 aligns across 9 bases. This CDR3 is 15 amino acids long. The trim removed 2 bases at V and 4 bases at J, leaving 4 bases unmatched. Germline V lookup: CDR1 SGDLS, CDR2 YYNGEE. The CDR3: CASSVRGQGYNEQFF. The CDR3 coding sequence is TGTGCCAGCAGCGTCCGTGGACAGGGGTACAATGAGCAGTTCTTC.

This clone showed up just a few times. This chain joins TRBV23-1 and TRBJ1-6, with D possibly TRBD1 on 5 matching bases. TRBV23-1 is annotated as an ORF whose role is uncertain. CDR3 length equals 17 residues. V was clipped by 3 bases and J by 1 base, with 13 bases between them. The DNA of the CDR3 is TGCGCCAGCAGTCAGGCTACTGGGGGTTCCTATAATTCACCCCTCCACTTT. Translating it yields CASSQATGGSYNSPLHF.

The CDR3 nucleotides read TGTGCCAGCAGCCCCCAAGGGAGCCAGGCGTATGAGCAGTTCTTC. Translating it yields CASSPQGSQAYEQFF. The chain carries TRBV9 and TRBJ2-1, with D tentatively TRBD2 (5 bases). There are 15 residues in the CDR3. Germline V gene lookup returns CDR1 SGDLS and CDR2 YYNGEE. V was trimmed by 4 bases and J by 8 bases, leaving 19 bases between them.

A single count supports this clone. The chain combines TRBV12-5 with TRBJ2-5, with 12 nucleotides matching TRBD2. The ends lost 5 bases at V and 5 bases at J; junction bases unmatched: 3. Germline CDR1 reads LGHNT; CDR2 reads FRNRAP. The CDR3 has 14 amino acids. As DNA, the CDR3 is TGTGCTAGTGGTCCCGGGACTAGCGGGGAGACCCAGTACTTC. It codes for CASGPGTSGETQYF.

This sequence joins TRBV18 and TRBJ2-1; weak D call: TRBD1 (6 bases). V was clipped by 2 bases and J by 10 bases, with 15 bases between them. CDR3 length equals 14 residues. Germline V gene lookup returns CDR1 KGHSH and CDR2 LQKENI. The CDR3 loop is CASSPSQGSWEQFF. DNA of the CDR3: TGTGCCAGCTCACCAAGCCAGGGGTCATGGGAGCAGTTCTTC.

This chain links TRBV6-5 with TRBJ2-7; no clear D. The CDR3 extends over 11 amino acids. Trimming shortened V by 0 bases and J by 5 bases, and 2 bases separated the two germline ends. CDR1 and CDR2 (germline): MNHEY, SVGAGI. CDR3 amino acids: CASSYSDEQYF. In nucleotides, the CDR3 is TGTGCCAGCAGTTACTCGGACGAGCAGTACTTC.

This chain links TRBV30 with TRBJ2-1; 8 nucleotides match TRBD2. This CDR3 contains 16 residues. J gave up 3 bases and V 6 bases, and 13 bases lay outside the gene matches. The V gene's germline CDR1 is GTSNPN and CDR2 SVGIG (reference sequence). The CDR3, as DNA: TGTGCCTGCTCAGCGGGGGCTTTGGCGGACTACAATGAGCAGTTCTTC. Translation: CACSAGALADYNEQFF.